The subject of this entry is one T cell receptor (beta chain). The antigen remains undetermined. Extraction of RNA preceded its reverse transcription into cDNA, which served as the sequencing template. Libraries were prepared by immunoSEQ multiplex PCR; TCRdb keeps only in-frame clonotypes and omits some of them. The table lists around 140,000 clones, approximately 51% of them singletons. The record originates from a study of CD8+ T cells in alopecia areata. For the study at large: Tofacitinib administration to treated patients was oral, at 5 to 10 mg twice daily. Patients remained on tofacitinib for 6 to 18 months and then went 6 months without it. Whole-study results and caveats: Lesional tissue from the scalp (especially in alopecia totalis/universalis) showed higher clonality than normal scalp.

A FACSAria was used to sort CD4+ and CD8+ T cells. These cells came from PBMCs. CDR1 SEHNR and CDR2 FQNEAQ come from the germline V gene (reference sequence). The CDR3 totals 14 residues. The ends lost 3 bases at V and 7 bases at J; junction bases unmatched: 4. This TCR came from a human donor with alopecia areata. The starting material was CD4+ T cells sorted from blood, obtained at week 0. The chain has TRBV7-9 and TRBJ2-1; 9 bases are a match to TRBD2. CDR3 residues: CASSLLAGSNEQFF. CDR3 bases: TGTGCCAGCAGCTTGCTAGCGGGATCGAATGAGCAGTTCTTC.